One sample yielded the 26 T cell receptor beta chains listed below, sequenced in a study of shared clonotypes between healthy human individuals (dated by TCRdb to about 2020). Preparation of the library involved the immunoSEQ multiplex PCR assay. Not all clones reach the TCRdb copy of this immuneACCESS table, which keeps in-frame sequences only. Checked studies attribute under half of the gap to unresolved V genes and leave the rest unexplained. The table for this sample lists about 2.3 million clones; less than 95% of them were counted only once. About 0.41% of the sample is in the top ten clones. Material: naive CD4+ T cells from PBMCs. Read against the paper, the sample's cell subset or site label means: CD45RA+ positively selected. The receptors come from a man aged 18 to 30 in good health. Some clones in this sample may be carry-over from other donors' samples.

The CDR3 sequence is CASSGARTRQYF. The CDR3 DNA follows: TGTGCCAGCAGCGGGGCCAGGACTCGGCAGTACTTC. The chain uses TRBV7-8 and TRBJ2-7, with D perhaps matching TRBD1 or TRBD2 (5 bases each). CDR3 length: 12 residues. V lost 5 bases and J lost 9, with 14 bases in between. Germline values: CDR1 SGHVS, CDR2 FQNEAQ.

Remarks on this clone: Other DNA sequences of this sample code for an identical CDR3. The genes are TRBV28 and TRBJ1-1; D not certain. V was pared by 2 bases and J by 6 bases, with 4 bases between. CDR1 MDHEN and CDR2 SYDVKM come from the germline V gene. The CDR3 totals 11 residues. The CDR3 region is CASSLRSEAFF. The CDR3 DNA is TGTGCCAGCAGTTTACGATCTGAAGCTTTCTTT.

This chain uses TRBV27 with TRBJ1-5; 7 bases line up with TRBD1. CDR1 MNHEY and CDR2 SMNVEV come from the germline V gene (reference sequence). J was trimmed by 2 bases and V by 5 bases; bases with no gene match: 9. This CDR3 comprises 16 residues. CDR3 region: CASSPRGRMGNQPQHF. The CDR3 nucleotides read TGTGCCAGCAGTCCAAGGGGGCGGATGGGCAATCAGCCCCAGCATTTT.

This chain joins TRBV7-2 and TRBJ2-2; D gene unclear. The CDR3 covers 15 residues. V was pared by 4 bases and J by 4 bases, with 13 bases between. Germline loops: CDR1 SGHTA, CDR2 FQGNSA. CDR3 DNA sequence: TGTGCCAGCAGCTGGCAGGCTTATAGCACCGGGGAGCTGTTTTTT. It is translated as CASSWQAYSTGELFF.

V usage is TRBV7-2 and J usage is TRBJ2-2; D perhaps matches TRBD1 (6 bases). The CDR3 extends over 17 amino acids. V was trimmed by 4 bases and J by 1 base, leaving 16 bases between them. The germline V gene encodes CDR1 SGHTA and CDR2 FQGNSA. CDR3 nucleotides: TGTGCCAGCAGCTCTCCGCCGGGACAAGGGAACACCGGGGAGCTGTTTTTT. Protein: CASSSPPGQGNTGELFF.

This rearrangement joins TRBV11-2 to TRBJ2-6; tentatively, D is TRBD1 (6 bases). The CDR3 totals 19 residues. V was trimmed by 3 bases and J by 0 bases, leaving 18 bases between them. CDR1 is SGHAT, CDR2 FQNNGV, per germline. Here the CDR3 DNA reads TGTGCCAGCAGCTTCCCGACAGGAGTGAGCCCCTCTGGGGCCAACGTCCTGACTTTC. Encoded protein: CASSFPTGVSPSGANVLTF.

CDR3 sequence reads: CASIFIGTEAFF. CDR3 bases: TGTGCCAGCATATTTATAGGGACTGAAGCTTTCTTT. The genes are TRBV6-1 and TRBJ1-1; D is unresolved. Germline values: CDR1 MNHNS, CDR2 SASEGT. The CDR3 totals 12 residues. The ends were cut back, 7 bases at V and 5 bases at J, with 11 bases in the middle.

This sequence joins TRBV27 and TRBJ1-1; D remains ambiguous. The germline V gene has CDR1 MNHEY and CDR2 SMNVEV (reference sequence). This CDR3 is built from 13 residues. Trimming shortened V by 2 bases and J by 3 bases, and 7 bases separated the two germline ends. The CDR3, as DNA: TGTGCCAGCAGTTTAACCGGGGACACTGAAGCTTTCTTT. This sequence encodes CASSLTGDTEAFF.

Of note for this clone: This sample also contains other DNA sequences that code for the same CDR3. The V gene is TRBV18, the J gene TRBJ2-7; D gene uncertain. Germline V gene lookup returns CDR1 KGHSH and CDR2 LQKENI. This CDR3 contains 12 residues. V lost 6 bases and J 0 bases, leaving 6 bases between the germline ends. The CDR3 DNA is TGTGCCAGCTCCACAGACTCCTACGAGCAGTACTTC. This gives the protein CASSTDSYEQYF.

On this clone itself: The same CDR3 arises from other DNA sequences in this sample as well. The chain recombines TRBV5-1 with TRBJ1-4; TRBD1 matches 7 bases. V lost 0 bases and J lost 8; bases outside the gene matches: 4. Germline values: CDR1 SGHRS, CDR2 YFSETQ. The CDR3 is made up of 14 amino acids. CDR3 amino acids: CASSLGGGGEKLFF. CDR3 in DNA: TGCGCCAGCAGCTTGGGAGGGGGCGGCGAAAAACTGTTTTTT.

The chain has TRBV5-4 and TRBJ1-2; D possibly corresponds to TRBD1 (5 bases). CDR1 and CDR2 (germline): SGHNT, YYREEE (reference sequence). This CDR3 has 14 residues. V lost 4 bases and J 3 bases, leaving 13 bases between the germline ends. DNA for the CDR3: TGTGCCAGCAGCACCCAAACAGGAGACTATGGCTACACCTTC. It encodes CASSTQTGDYGYTF.

The rearrangement uses TRBV7-6 and TRBJ1-4; a possible D gene is TRBD1 (6 bases). Germline values: CDR1 SGHVS, CDR2 FNYEAQ. The CDR3 runs to 16 residues. Trimming took off 1 base at V and 7 bases at J, with 16 bases between the two ends. CDR3 sequence (DNA): TGTGCCAGCAGCTTAGGCTCGCGAGGGGGTGGTGAAAAACTGTTTTTT. Translated: CASSLGSRGGGEKLFF.

The chain uses TRBV2 and TRBJ2-1, with 15 bases aligning to TRBD2. The germline CDR1 and CDR2 sequences are SNHLY and FYNNEI. The CDR3 has 13 residues. J was trimmed by 13 bases and V by 6 bases; bases with no gene match: 4. The CDR3 DNA follows: TGTGCCAGCAGAGGACTAGCGGGAGGGAAACAGTTCTTC. Translation: CASRGLAGGKQFF.

The chain links TRBV19 to TRBJ2-2; 8 bases fit TRBD1. V was pared by 9 bases and J by 1 base, with 4 bases of the junction left unmatched. The CDR3 spans 14 residues. CDR1 and CDR2 from the germline V gene are LNHDA and SQIVND (reference sequence). CDR3 region: CASLGQGNTGELFF. In nucleotides, the CDR3 is TGTGCCAGCCTAGGACAGGGGAACACCGGGGAGCTGTTTTTT.

The chain joins TRBV19 to TRBJ1-1; D might be TRBD1 (5 bases). The CDR3 consists of 15 residues. CDR1 LNHDA and CDR2 SQIVND come from the germline V gene (reference sequence). Trimming left V 5 bases short and J 1 base short, with 14 bases between. CDR3 nucleotide sequence: TGTGCCAGTAGTCCGAGGGGTATCACGAACACTGAAGCTTTCTTT. As protein: CASSPRGITNTEAFF.

The chain recombines TRBV7-8 with TRBJ2-2; D call uncertain. CDR3 length: 16 residues. The V and J ends lost 0 bases and 2 bases respectively, with 10 bases between them. The germline CDR1 and CDR2 sequences are SGHVS and FQNEAQ. The CDR3 spells CASSLARTANTGELFF. CDR3 in DNA: TGTGCCAGCAGCTTAGCCCGGACGGCTAACACCGGGGAGCTGTTTTTT.

This clone was found once. The V gene is TRBV5-4, the J gene TRBJ2-3; D is perhaps TRBD1 or TRBD2 (5 bases each). The CDR3 totals 15 residues. CDR1 and CDR2 from the germline V gene are SGHNT and YYREEE (reference sequence). V was trimmed by 4 bases and J by 0 bases, leaving 12 bases between them. CDR3 DNA: TGTGCCAGCAGCCGTACGGGACGGAGCACAGATACGCAGTATTTT. It yields the protein CASSRTGRSTDTQYF.

The rearrangement joins TRBV5-1 to TRBJ2-1; possibly TRBD1 or TRBD2 for D (5 bases each). Deletions cut 0 bases from V and 8 bases from J, with 15 bases between. In germline, CDR1 is SGHRS, CDR2 YFSETQ. CDR3 size: 15 residues. This CDR3 reads CASSLEVFRGDEQFF. CDR3 coding DNA: TGCGCCAGCAGCTTGGAGGTGTTCCGGGGCGATGAGCAGTTCTTC.

With regard to this clone: Other DNA sequences from this sample encode an identical CDR3 as well. The rearrangement joins TRBV6-5 to TRBJ2-1; D unresolved. CDR1 and CDR2 from the germline V gene are MNHEY and SVGAGI. The length of the CDR3 is 13 residues. V gave up 0 bases and J gave up 0 bases, with 0 bases separating them. CDR3 nucleotides: TGTGCCAGCAGTTACTCCTCCTACAATGAGCAGTTCTTC. This codes for CASSYSSYNEQFF.

J is TRBJ2-7 and V is TRBV28; D possibly corresponds to TRBD2 (5 bases). Between the trimmed V and J ends, which lost 4 bases and 0 bases, there was a span of 13 bases. The length of the CDR3 is 15 residues. In germline, CDR1 is MDHEN, CDR2 SYDVKM. As DNA, the CDR3 is TGTGCCAGCAGTTCGCTGGGTGAGGGCTCCTACGAGCAGTACTTC. It specifies CASSSLGEGSYEQYF.

The rearrangement uses TRBV25-1 and TRBJ2-5; D remains ambiguous. Germline lookup yields CDR1 MGHDK and CDR2 SYGVNS. This CDR3 comprises 14 residues. Deletions cut 3 bases from V and 1 base from J, with 9 bases between. CDR3 in amino acids: CASSDSLTQETQYF. For the CDR3, the DNA is TGTGCCAGCAGTGATTCTCTAACCCAAGAGACCCAGTACTTC.

This clone has a single count. The chain has TRBV7-8 and TRBJ2-7; D is unclear. This CDR3 comprises 14 residues. CDR1 and CDR2 from the germline V gene are SGHVS and FQNEAQ. Deletions cut 1 base from V and 3 bases from J, with 10 bases between. Here the CDR3 reads CASSLDYNVYEQYF. The CDR3 DNA reads TGTGCCAGCAGCTTAGACTACAACGTCTACGAGCAGTACTTC.

V and J are TRBV28 and TRBJ2-2; D not resolved. The CDR3 consists of 12 residues. The germline V and J ends were trimmed by 2 bases and 8 bases, with 6 bases remaining between them. Germline V gene data show CDR1 as MDHEN and CDR2 as SYDVKM. Written as DNA, the CDR3 is TGTGCCAGCAGTTTAGGAGCAGGGGAGCTGTTTTTT. Its protein is CASSLGAGELFF.

The V gene is TRBV7-3, the J gene TRBJ1-1, with D unresolved. Between the trimmed V and J ends, which lost 2 bases and 3 bases, there was a span of 7 bases. The length of the CDR3 is 13 residues. Germline-derived CDR1 and CDR2 are SGHTA and FQGTGA. The CDR3 protein is CASSLVVYTEAFF. Here the CDR3 DNA reads TGTGCCAGCAGCTTAGTGGTGTACACTGAAGCTTTCTTT.

This chain connects TRBV28 to TRBJ2-5; TRBD1 is a possible D gene (6 bases). The germline V gene encodes CDR1 MDHEN and CDR2 SYDVKM. V gave up 1 base and J gave up 2 bases, with 11 bases separating them. This CDR3 is built from 15 residues. CDR3 amino acids: CASSLLGAKQETQYF. The CDR3, as DNA: TGTGCCAGCAGTTTATTGGGGGCGAAACAAGAGACCCAGTACTTC.

J is TRBJ1-3 and V is TRBV7-9, with a possible D match to TRBD1 (6 bases). This CDR3 spans 13 amino acids. The V end lost 6 bases, the J end lost 2 bases, and 8 bases lay between the germline ends. Germline loops: CDR1 SEHNR, CDR2 FQNEAQ (reference sequence). CDR3 DNA sequence: TGTGCCAGCAGTACAGGGCCTGGAAACACCATATATTTT. Protein sequence: CASSTGPGNTIYF.